This T cell receptor beta chain was recorded in a study of blood T cell repertoires in COVID-19. Study as a whole: PBMCs, B-cell-depleted T cells, or T cells were the source of the cDNA or gDNA that made up the material.

V lost 4 bases to trimming and J lost 6 bases; unmatched junction nucleotides: 3. CDR3 size: 14 residues. Per the germline V gene, CDR1 is LNHDA and CDR2 is SQIVND (reference sequence). As handled by the study authors: Reference gene primer amplification gave nucleated cell count estimates. Here immunoSEQ multiplex PCR was the method, and the copy in TCRdb shows in-frame clones only, minus some. V and J calls and clone size come straight from that table; D and trimming were deduced from the DNA. This sample has approximately 100,000 clones, with about 85% found just once. Sequencing was carried out using peripheral blood. This sequence was found in a woman between 65 and 79 years old with active or convalescent COVID-19. The chain joins TRBV19 to TRBJ2-2, with 9 bases identical to TRBD2. CDR3 nucleotide sequence: TGTGCCAGTAGTAGCGGGAGGGCGGCCGGGGAGCTGTTTTTT. It translates to CASSSGRAAGELFF. The full variable domain, completed using reference TRBV19 and TRBJ2-2, is DGGITQSPKYLFRKEGQNVTLSCEQNLNHDAMYWYRQDPGQGLRLIYYSQIVNDFQKGDIAEGYSVSREKKESFPLTVTSAQKNPTAFYLCASSSGRAAGELFFGEGSRLTVL.